Sequencing of this TCR beta chain was carried out in a study of T cell changes during pregnancy in multiple sclerosis. Data came from immunoSEQ multiplex PCR; TCRdb stores just in-frame clones and leaves some out. In the table there are approximately 89,000 clones, about 94% of which are singletons. Trimming left V 8 bases short and J 7 bases short, with 18 bases between. The germline gives CDR1 MNHEY, CDR2 SVGAGI. This CDR3 region has 14 residues. The origin of this receptor is a female donor with multiple sclerosis, enrolled in a pregnancy study. Source: peripheral blood, taken in the third trimester of pregnancy. The chain has TRBV6-5 and TRBJ1-5, with no clear D. The CDR3 sequence is CASSNPEVHQPQHF. CDR3 sequence (DNA): TGTGCCAGCTCGAACCCCGAGGTCCACCAGCCCCAGCATTTT.